Listed below are T cell receptor beta chains from one sample, sequenced in a study of PD-L1 blockade in urothelial cancer. TCRdb's table, derived via immunoSEQ multiplex PCR, lists solely in-frame clones and lacks some. The sample yields fewer than 65,000 clones, 75% to 85% seen once. The specimen was PBMCs, collected around atezolizumab (anti-PD-L1) treatment. The receptors were gathered from a man between 65 and 85 years old with urothelial cancer. The CDR3 runs from the conserved cysteine through the conserved F or W. D genes are given only for firm matches. The size field is filled for only some rows; it gives once, few, many or a size class.

J | V | size | D | DNA | CDR3
TRBJ1-5 | TRBV19 | . | . | TGTGCCAGTAGTATACAGAATAGCAATCAGCCCCAGCATTTT | CASSIQNSNQPQHF
TRBJ2-3 | TRBV18 | . | . | TGTGCCAGCTCACCACCCCAGGGTACCGCGACCAATACGCAGTATTTT | CASSPPQGTATNTQYF
TRBJ2-1 | TRBV7-9 | few | . | TGTGCCAGCAGCTTAGTCCAGGGGAGTCGGAATGAGCAGTTCTTC | CASSLVQGSRNEQFF
TRBJ2-3 | TRBV7-2 | . | . | TGTGCCAGCAGCTTGGTAGCGGATGCCAACACAGATACGCAGTATTTT | CASSLVADANTDTQYF
TRBJ2-7 | TRBV5-4 | . | . | TGTGCCAGCAGCTTGATCGGGACAAAGAACGAGCAGTACTTC | CASSLIGTKNEQYF
TRBJ2-7 | TRBV28 | . | . | TGTGCCAGCAGTTCGTGGGGCAGAAGCTCCTACGAGCAGTACTTC | CASSSWGRSSYEQYF
TRBJ1-4 | TRBV28 | . | . | TGTGCCAGCAGAAGGGGGTCGAATGAAAAACTGTTTTTT | CASRRGSNEKLFF
TRBJ2-1 | TRBV15 | . | TRBD2 | TGTGCCACCAGCAGAGCCCGATGGACTAGCGGCAATGAGCAGTTCTTC | CATSRARWTSGNEQFF
TRBJ1-2 | TRBV5-5 | . | . | TGTGCCAGCAGCTCCCATATCCCACAGTACACCTTC | CASSSHIPQYTF
TRBJ1-1 | TRBV28 | once | . | TGTGCCAGCTGCGGAGGGGCCGTAGGGAACACTGAAGCTTTCTTT | CASCGGAVGNTEAFF
TRBJ2-5 | TRBV7-2 | . | TRBD2 | TGTGCCAGCAGACCAGGGCGTTGGCGGGGGGAAGAGACCCAGTACTTC | CASRPGRWRGEETQYF
TRBJ2-2 | TRBV11-3 | . | TRBD2 | TGTGCCAGCAAGCGTGTGGTGGGACTAGCGGGAGGACACACCGGGGAGCTGTTTTTT | CASKRVVGLAGGHTGELFF
TRBJ2-1 | TRBV19 | once | . | TGTGCCAGTAGGGTTCGTGGGGCGAACAATGAGCAGTTCTTC | CASRVRGANNEQFF
TRBJ1-5 | TRBV7-8 | . | . | TGTGCCAGCAGCTTTAATAGCAATCAGCCCCAGCATTTT | CASSFNSNQPQHF
TRBJ2-7 | TRBV6-5 | . | TRBD1 | TGTGCCAGCAAACGGACAGGGGTTTCCTACGAGCAGTACTTC | CASKRTGVSYEQYF
TRBJ2-1 | TRBV25-1 | . | TRBD2 | TGTGCCAGCAGCGGGACTAGCGGGTTGAGCTCCTACAATGAGCAGTTCTTC | CASSGTSGLSSYNEQFF
TRBJ1-5 | TRBV15 | . | TRBD1 | TGTGCCACCAGCAGAGGTCCGGGGACAGGCCACAATCAGCCCCAGCATTTT | CATSRGPGTGHNQPQHF
TRBJ1-1 | TRBV6-5 | . | . | TGTGCCAGCAGGGTGAGGGGGTTGAACACTGAAGCTTTCTTT | CASRVRGLNTEAFF
TRBJ1-1 | TRBV27 | . | TRBD1 | TGTGCCAGCAGTTGGGAATACAGGGGGCGGAGGGGTACTGAAGCTTTCTTT | CASSWEYRGRRGTEAFF
TRBJ2-2 | TRBV29-1 | . | TRBD2 | TGCAGCCCGGGCGGGGGGTCGAACACCGGGGAGCTGTTTTTT | CSPGGGSNTGELFF